This entry features one T cell receptor (beta chain) sequence. Its antigen is not yet known. Base qualities are not at hand, and no much larger clone is one base apart. These data come from a study of control samples from healthy donors and cancer patients (dated by TCRdb to 2018 to 2021). The germline V end is reduced by 1 base and the J end by 5 bases; junction bases left unmatched: 1. Based on the germline V gene (reference sequence), the CDR1 and CDR2 sequences are MNHEY and SMNVEV. The CDR3 contains 15 residues, cysteine and phenylalanine counted. The entry retains the CDR3 DNA only, 45 bases that are in frame from base 1. Receptor libraries were prepared by the immunoSEQ multiplex PCR assay. Here the immuneACCESS table is served through TCRdb, limited to in-frame sequences with V and J called. Missing clones are a known gap in these copies; in checked studies unresolved V genes cover under half, and the rest lacks a known reason. Present in this sample are about 150,000 clones, around 88% of which were seen just once. The ten largest clonotypes hold approximately 1.6% of the sample.

The receptor was isolated from a young man in good health. Recombination linked TRBV27 to TRBJ2-2, with 10 middle bases fitting TRBD1. The specimen sequenced was blood. Here is the DNA: TGTGCCAGCAGTTTATGGGACAGGGGAACCGGGGAGCTGTTTTTT. Translated, this is CASSLWDRGTGELFF.